The clone carrying this TCR beta chain has just a few counts. This specimen comes from a study of blood T cell repertoires in COVID-19. Study information: In each case, the material was cDNA or gDNA derived from T cells, B-cell-depleted T cells, or PBMCs.

Sequencing was performed with immunoSEQ multiplex PCR; in TCRdb, only in-frame clones are kept and a portion is missing. The sample carries 160,000 or so clones, nearly 80% recorded once. The sample consisted of peripheral blood. The source of this sequence is a woman of 80 years or more with acute or convalescent COVID-19.

The DNA of the CDR3 is TGTGCCAGCAGTCGCCCCAGATCCGGAAACACCATATATTTT. It specifies CASSRPRSGNTIYF. The chain uses TRBV2 and TRBJ1-3; D is undetermined. V was shortened by 5 bases and J by 4 bases, with 12 bases between the two germline ends. The germline gives CDR1 SNHLY, CDR2 FYNNEI. The CDR3 runs to 14 residues.